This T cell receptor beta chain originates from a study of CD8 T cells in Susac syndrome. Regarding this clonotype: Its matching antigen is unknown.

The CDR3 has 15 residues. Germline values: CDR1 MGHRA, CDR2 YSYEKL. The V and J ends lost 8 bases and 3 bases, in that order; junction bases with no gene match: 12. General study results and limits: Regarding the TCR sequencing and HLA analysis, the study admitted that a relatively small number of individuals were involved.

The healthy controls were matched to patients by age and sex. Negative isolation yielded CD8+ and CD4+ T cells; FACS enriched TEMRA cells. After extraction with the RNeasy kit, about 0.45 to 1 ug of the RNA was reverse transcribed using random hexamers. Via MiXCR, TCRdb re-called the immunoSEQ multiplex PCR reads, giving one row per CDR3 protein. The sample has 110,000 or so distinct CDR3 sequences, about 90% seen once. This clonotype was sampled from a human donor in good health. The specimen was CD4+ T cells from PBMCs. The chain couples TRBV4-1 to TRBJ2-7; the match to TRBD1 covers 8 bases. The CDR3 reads CASGPSGQGVYEQYF. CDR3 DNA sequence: TGCGCCAGCGGTCCAAGCGGACAGGGAGTCTACGAGCAGTACTTC.